Listed here are 20 T cell receptor beta chains from one sample, sequenced in a study of neoadjuvant nivolumab and ipilimumab in lung cancer. Libraries were prepared by immunoSEQ multiplex PCR; TCRdb keeps only in-frame clonotypes and omits some of them. The profile shows about 25,000 clones, approximately 78% of them singletons. The sample was tumor tissue, taken after neoadjuvant nivolumab, alone or with ipilimumab, at or shortly before surgery. The receptors were gathered from an adult with non-small cell lung cancer.

The rearrangement joins TRBV6-5 to TRBJ1-2; no clear D. The CDR3 has 15 amino acids. Germline V gives CDR1 MNHEY, CDR2 SVGAGI. V shed 6 bases and J shed 0 bases, with 14 bases lying between them. CDR3 sequence: CASSRLGSSNYGYTF. The CDR3 nucleotides read TGTGCCAGCAGCCGACTTGGGTCTTCTAACTATGGCTACACCTTC.

The chain links TRBV18 to TRBJ2-7; 8 nucleotides agree with TRBD2. From germline, CDR1 is KGHSH and CDR2 LQKENI. There are 14 residues in the CDR3. The junction had 0 bases not matched to a gene; V was cut back by 0 bases and J by 2 bases. CDR3 DNA sequence: TGTGCCAGCTCACCACCGACTAGCGCCTACGAGCAGTACTTC. The encoded protein is CASSPPTSAYEQYF.

The chain has TRBV10-1 and TRBJ2-7; 9 positions match TRBD1. Germline V CDR1 and CDR2: WNHNN, SYGVQD (reference sequence). CDR3 length equals 15 residues. V lost 3 bases and J lost 6; bases outside the gene matches: 9. The CDR3 nucleotides are TGCGCCAGCAGTGACGGGACAGGGCAGAGTTTCGAGCAGTACTTC. Encoded protein: CASSDGTGQSFEQYF.

The genes are TRBV29-1 and TRBJ2-1; TRBD1 or TRBD2 may be the D gene (5 bases each). Trimming took 4 bases from V and 9 from J, leaving 16 bases between them. The CDR3 has 13 residues. Per germline, CDR1 SQVTM and CDR2 ANQGSEA. The chain's CDR3 is CSVVGDPRVEQFF. CDR3 bases: TGCAGCGTTGTAGGGGACCCTCGGGTTGAGCAGTTCTTC.

The chain couples TRBV18 to TRBJ2-2; D perhaps matches TRBD2 (6 bases). This CDR3 spans 16 amino acids. Germline V CDR1 and CDR2: KGHSH, LQKENI. The V and J ends lost 0 bases and 0 bases respectively, with 8 bases between them. The CDR3 nucleotides read TGTGCCAGCTCACCACCCGGGACTCCGAACACCGGGGAGCTGTTTTTT. It yields the protein CASSPPGTPNTGELFF.

The J gene is TRBJ1-3, the V gene TRBV11-2; D not resolved. Trimming took 6 bases from V and 0 from J, leaving 6 bases between them. The CDR3 runs 13 residues. CDR1 and CDR2 from the germline V gene are SGHAT and FQNNGV. DNA of the CDR3: TGTGCCAGCAGACAAGGCTCTGGAAACACCATATATTTT. The encoded protein is CASRQGSGNTIYF. The entire variable domain, with the rest obtained from reference TRBV11-2 and TRBJ1-3, is as follows: EAGVAQSPRYKIIEKRQSVAFWCNPISGHATLYWYQQILGQGPKLLIQFQNNGVVDDSQLPKDRFSAERLKGVDSTLKIQPAKLEDSAVYLCASRQGSGNTIYFGEGSWLTVV.

The chain joins TRBV27 to TRBJ1-5; no firm D call. The CDR3 has 14 residues. The ends were cut back, 5 bases at V and 4 bases at J, with 12 bases in the middle. Germline CDR1 MNHEY, CDR2 SMNVEV (reference sequence). As DNA, the CDR3 is TGTGCCAGCAGTCCCGATAGGGCAAATCAGCCCCAGCATTTT. Amino acids: CASSPDRANQPQHF.

The chain uses TRBV5-1 and TRBJ2-2; TRBD1 is a possible D gene (5 bases). The CDR3 has 16 amino acids. Germline V gene data show CDR1 as SGHRS and CDR2 as YFSETQ. Between the trimmed V and J ends, which lost 2 bases and 3 bases, there was a span of 14 bases. Here the CDR3 reads CASSFGDSLYTGELFF. The CDR3 DNA sequence: TGCGCCAGCAGCTTTGGAGACAGCCTTTACACCGGGGAGCTGTTTTTT. Looking up the rest from reference TRBV5-1 and TRBJ2-2 gives the full variable domain: KAGVTQTPRYLIKTRGQQVTLSCSPISGHRSVSWYQQTPGQGLQFLFEYFSETQRNKGNFPGRFSGRQFSNSRSEMNVSTLELGDSALYLCASSFGDSLYTGELFFGEGSRLTVL.

This clone was seen just once. This rearrangement joins TRBV7-2 to TRBJ2-7; D is undetermined. Trimming removed 2 bases at V and 5 bases at J, with 7 bases between. CDR3 length: 12 residues. Germline loops: CDR1 SGHTA, CDR2 FQGNSA. CDR3 residues: CASSLPFHEQYF. In nucleotides, the CDR3 is TGTGCCAGCAGCTTACCTTTCCACGAGCAGTACTTC.

This clone was detected a few times. CDR3 nucleotides: TGTGCCAGCTCACCACGGGCGGACCCACATACAACTAATGAAAAACTGTTTTTT. This codes for CASSPRADPHTTNEKLFF. The genes are TRBV18 and TRBJ1-4; D not resolved. The germline V gene encodes CDR1 KGHSH and CDR2 LQKENI. This CDR3 spans 18 amino acids. Trimming shortened V by 1 base and J by 0 bases, and 15 bases separated the two germline ends.

The chain couples TRBV5-1 to TRBJ1-1, with unresolved D. V lost 0 bases, J lost 0 bases, and 6 bases lay in between. The germline CDR1 and CDR2 sequences are SGHRS and YFSETQ. This CDR3 comprises 14 residues. The CDR3 region has the DNA TGCGCCAGCAGCTTGGCAGATATGAACACTGAAGCTTTCTTT. Translated, it gives CASSLADMNTEAFF.

The J gene is TRBJ2-3, the V gene TRBV7-6, with 7 bases lining up with TRBD2. This CDR3 has 17 residues. Germline CDR1 and CDR2: SGHVS and FNYEAQ. J was trimmed by 4 bases and V by 4 bases; bases with no gene match: 14. CDR3 nucleotides: TGTGCCAGCAGCTGGGTCCGGGGCCAGCGGGACGCAGATACGCAGTATTTT. This encodes CASSWVRGQRDADTQYF.

The chain's CDR3 is CASSLNPVQGNEQYF. Here the CDR3 DNA reads TGTGCCAGCAGCTTAAATCCGGTACAGGGAAACGAGCAGTACTTC. The V gene is TRBV7-6, the J gene TRBJ2-7, with D perhaps TRBD1 (6 bases). The V gene lost 2 bases and the J gene lost 5 bases, with 16 bases spanning the gap. Germline V gene sequence: CDR1 SGHVS, CDR2 FNYEAQ. The CDR3 has 15 amino acids.

This rearrangement joins TRBV2 to TRBJ1-1, with D unresolved. The CDR3 runs 13 residues. Trimming cost V 4 bases and J 0 bases, with 6 bases left between them. The germline CDR1 and CDR2 sequences are SNHLY and FYNNEI. The CDR3 sequence: CASSVKVNTEAFF. DNA for the CDR3: TGTGCCAGCAGTGTCAAGGTGAACACTGAAGCTTTCTTT.

V usage is TRBV10-2 and J usage is TRBJ1-5; D is unresolved. The V end lost 6 bases, the J end lost 0 bases, and 6 bases lay between the germline ends. Germline V gene sequence: CDR1 WSHSY, CDR2 SAAADI. The CDR3 length is 13 residues. The CDR3, as DNA: TGCGCCAGCAGATCTTTTAGCAATCAGCCCCAGCATTTT. Protein sequence: CASRSFSNQPQHF.

In this sample, this clone turned up once. The genes are TRBV6-6 and TRBJ2-7; 9 nucleotides line up with TRBD2. Germline-derived CDR1 and CDR2 are MNHNY and SVGAGI (reference sequence). This CDR3 has 13 amino acids. V gave up 4 bases and J gave up 4 bases; unmatched junction bases: 2. Written as DNA, the CDR3 is TGTGCCAGCAGTTGGACTAGCGAGTACGAGCAGTACTTC. It yields the protein CASSWTSEYEQYF.

V gene TRBV30 combines with J gene TRBJ1-4; D unresolved. CDR3 length: 16 residues. Germline loops: CDR1 GTSNPN, CDR2 SVGIG (reference sequence). V was trimmed by 1 base and J by 5 bases, leaving 17 bases between them. CDR3 DNA: TGTGCCTGGAGTGCAACGAACACGATAGGGAATGAAAAACTGTTTTTT. Amino acids: CAWSATNTIGNEKLFF.

The chain uses TRBV7-9 and TRBJ2-2; D is perhaps TRBD2 (5 bases). The CDR3 spans 15 residues. Germline assignment: CDR1 SEHNR and CDR2 FQNEAQ (reference sequence). V lost 10 bases, J lost 2 bases, and 17 bases lay in between. Here the CDR3 reads CAIPQDLGNTGELFF. The CDR3 coding sequence is TGTGCCATCCCCCAGGACTTGGGAAACACCGGGGAGCTGTTTTTT.

The chain uses TRBV28 and TRBJ2-4; TRBD1 might be the D (6 bases). V was pared by 3 bases and J by 1 base, with 13 bases between. Per germline, CDR1 MDHEN and CDR2 SYDVKM. The CDR3 length is 16 residues. CDR3 DNA: TGTGCCAGCAGTTTTCCCAGCCAGGGGGCCAAAAACATTCAGTACTTC. Translated, it gives CASSFPSQGAKNIQYF.

V and J are TRBV9 and TRBJ1-5; D gene uncertain. V gave up 0 bases and J gave up 0 bases, with 4 bases separating them. CDR1 and CDR2 from the germline V gene are SGDLS and YYNGEE. This CDR3 has 14 amino acids. The CDR3 bases are TGTGCCAGCAGCGTAGGTGATAGCAATCAGCCCCAGCATTTT. Translation gives CASSVGDSNQPQHF.